The 23 T cell receptor beta chains in this list originate from one sample, sequenced in a study of T-cell memory formation after mild COVID-19. TCRdb reprocessed the 5' RACE reads via MiXCR and lists one record per CDR3 protein. This table holds under 400,000 distinct CDR3 sequences, around 20% found once. The material sequenced was PBMCs or a T cell subset sorted from them (not recorded which). These receptor sequences come from an adult woman who had mild COVID-19 (a few samples of this study predate the infection). Cell type and time point are not known.

The V and J genes are TRBV25-1 and TRBJ2-3; D is tentatively TRBD1 or TRBD2 (5 bases each). With 2 bases removed from V and 1 base from J, the gap between germline ends came to 13 bases. Germline V gene data show CDR1 as MGHDK and CDR2 as SYGVNS. The length of the CDR3 is 16 residues. The CDR3 loop reads CASSEKGTFGTDTQYF. The CDR3 DNA follows: TGTGCCAGCAGTGAAAAAGGGACCTTCGGCACAGATACGCAGTATTTT.

This clonotype showed up many times. The chain carries TRBV29-1 and TRBJ2-2, with D possibly TRBD2 on 6 matching bases. CDR1 SQVTM and CDR2 ANQGSEA come from the germline V gene. The CDR3 runs to 14 residues. The germline V and J ends were trimmed by 0 bases and 6 bases, with 11 bases remaining between them. DNA for the CDR3: TGCAGCGTTGAAGATCTCCGGGGGTCCGGGGAGCTGTTTTTT. Its protein is CSVEDLRGSGELFF.

The chain has TRBV7-9 and TRBJ2-1; 8 bases map to TRBD2. V shed 3 bases and J 8 bases; nucleotides not matched to a gene: 6. There are 14 residues in the CDR3. CDR1 SEHNR and CDR2 FQNEAQ come from the germline V gene (reference sequence). The CDR3 loop reads CASSLRTSIDEQFF. The CDR3 coding sequence is TGTGCCAGCAGCTTGAGGACTAGCATTGATGAGCAGTTCTTC.

This clonotype was counted a few times. The gene calls are TRBV7-6 and TRBJ1-6; D remains ambiguous. In germline, CDR1 is SGHVS, CDR2 FNYEAQ. Between the trimmed V and J ends, which lost 4 bases and 7 bases, there was a span of 8 bases. The CDR3 totals 13 residues. As DNA, the CDR3 is TGTGCCAGCAGCTCTGGGTGGAATTCACCCCTCCACTTT. Encoded protein: CASSSGWNSPLHF.

This clonotype was seen a handful of times. V gene TRBV2 combines with J gene TRBJ2-6; no firm D call. CDR3 length equals 15 residues. The V and J ends lost 7 bases and 0 bases respectively, with 10 bases between them. Germline CDR1 SNHLY, CDR2 FYNNEI. The CDR3 protein is CASIGRPSGANVLTF. CDR3 DNA: TGTGCCAGCATTGGACGGCCCTCTGGGGCCAACGTCCTGACTTTC. Variable domain in full (rest from reference TRBV2 and TRBJ2-6): EPEVTQTPSHQVTQMGQEVILRCVPISNHLYFYWYRQILGQKVEFLVSFYNNEISEKSEIFDDQFSVERPDGSNFTLKIRSTKLEDSAMYFCASIGRPSGANVLTFGAGSRLTVL.

V and J are TRBV24-1 and TRBJ2-3, with D possibly matching TRBD1 (6 bases). The V end was cut by 9 bases, the J end by 2 bases, with 8 bases between. Per the germline V gene, CDR1 is KGHDR and CDR2 is SFDVKD. The CDR3 runs to 12 residues. The CDR3 here is CATGQNTDTQYF. CDR3 nucleotides: TGTGCCACCGGACAGAACACAGATACGCAGTATTTT.

The rearrangement uses TRBV5-1 and TRBJ1-2; possible D gene TRBD1, 5 bases. Per the germline V gene, CDR1 is SGHRS and CDR2 is YFSETQ. V lost 1 base and J 1 base, leaving 8 bases between the germline ends. This CDR3 has 14 amino acids. The CDR3 nucleotides read TGCGCCAGCAGCTTGTATCAGGGTAACTATGGCTACACCTTC. Translation gives CASSLYQGNYGYTF.

The chain combines TRBV7-9 with TRBJ2-5, with 7 bases that match TRBD1. The germline gives CDR1 SEHNR, CDR2 FQNEAQ (reference sequence). The V gene end was trimmed by 3 bases and the J gene end by 5 bases; junction bases not matched to a gene: 9. The CDR3 consists of 15 residues. CDR3 sequence (DNA): TGTGCCAGCAGCTTGGAAGAACAGGGGTGGGAGACCCAGTACTTC. Translating gives CASSLEEQGWETQYF. The whole variable domain, filled in from reference TRBV7-9 and TRBJ2-5, reads DTGVSQNPRHKITKRGQNVTFRCDPISEHNRLYWYRQTLGQGPEFLTYFQNEAQLEKSRLLSDRFSAERPKGSFSTLEIQRTEQGDSAMYLCASSLEEQGWETQYFGPGTRLLVL.

This clonotype was detected only a few times. The V call is TRBV5-1, the J call TRBJ1-2; D uncertain. V lost 0 bases and J 4 bases, leaving 7 bases between the germline ends. The CDR3 totals 13 residues. Germline V gene data show CDR1 as SGHRS and CDR2 as YFSETQ. The CDR3 coding sequence is TGCGCCAGCAGCTTGGCCGGGGTCTATGGCTACACCTTC. Encoded protein: CASSLAGVYGYTF.

This clonotype was counted a few times. This chain links TRBV20-1 with TRBJ2-1, with D unclear. V dropped 1 base and J dropped 2 bases, with 6 bases sitting between them. Per germline, CDR1 DFQATT and CDR2 SNEGSKA (reference sequence). The length of the CDR3 is 13 residues. The CDR3: CSARGTPYNEQFF. For the CDR3, the DNA is TGCAGTGCTAGAGGCACCCCCTACAATGAGCAGTTCTTC.

This clonotype was seen more than once but under ten times. The chain is built from TRBV7-2 and TRBJ2-2; 8 bases map to TRBD2. CDR1 SGHTA and CDR2 FQGNSA come from the germline V gene. The CDR3 is 16 amino acids. V shed 2 bases, J shed 1 base, and the junction held 3 bases outside the gene matches. CDR3 residues: CASSLMSGGNTGELFF. The DNA for the CDR3 is TGTGCCAGCAGCTTAATGAGCGGGGGGAACACCGGGGAGCTGTTTTTT.

The gene calls are TRBV10-3 and TRBJ1-6; D is ambiguous. CDR3 length equals 17 residues. Per the germline V gene, CDR1 is ENHRY and CDR2 is SYGVKD. V shed 0 bases and J shed 8 bases, with 17 bases lying between them. The CDR3 sequence is CAISESQTTLMDSPLHF. CDR3 bases: TGTGCCATCAGTGAGTCTCAAACTACCCTAATGGATTCACCCCTCCACTTT.

The chain joins TRBV7-8 to TRBJ1-1; 8 bases are a match to TRBD1. The CDR3 loop spans 15 amino acids. Germline CDR1 and CDR2: SGHVS and FQNEAQ. V shed 5 bases, J shed 4 bases, and the junction held 9 bases outside the gene matches. The CDR3 region has the DNA TGTGCCAGCAGCGTCGGGACAGGTCCACTCACTGAAGCTTTCTTT. Its protein product is CASSVGTGPLTEAFF. The full variable domain, in which reference TRBV7-8 and TRBJ1-1 provide the parts outside the CDR3, is GAGVSQSPRYKVAKRGQDVALRCDPISGHVSLFWYQQALGQGPEFLTYFQNEAQLDKSGLPSDRFFAERPEGSVSTLKIQRTQQEDSAVYLCASSVGTGPLTEAFFGQGTRLTVV.

Ten or more counts support this clonotype. V usage is TRBV2 and J usage is TRBJ2-1, with TRBD1 identical over 8 bases. Trimming removed 4 bases from V and 0 bases from J; junction bases left unmatched: 5. The CDR3 is 16 amino acids. Germline V gene sequence: CDR1 SNHLY, CDR2 FYNNEI. The DNA of the CDR3 is TGTGCCAGCAGTGTCAGGGGGCAGAGCTCCTACAATGAGCAGTTCTTC. This gives the protein CASSVRGQSSYNEQFF.

This rearrangement joins TRBV5-1 to TRBJ2-7; TRBD1 or TRBD2 may be the D gene (5 bases each). CDR3 length equals 12 residues. With 4 bases removed from V and 4 bases from J, the gap between germline ends came to 9 bases. Per the germline V gene, CDR1 is SGHRS and CDR2 is YFSETQ. CDR3 sequence reads: CASSEGRYEQYF. CDR3 in DNA: TGCGCCAGCAGCGAGGGACGGTACGAGCAGTACTTC.

The rearrangement uses TRBV5-1 and TRBJ2-7, with a weak D call TRBD1 (6 bases). Germline V gene sequence: CDR1 SGHRS, CDR2 YFSETQ. Trimming stripped 4 bases from V and 6 bases from J, with 11 bases between. The CDR3 extends over 12 amino acids. The CDR3 here is CASSLGQLEQYF. CDR3 coding DNA: TGCGCCAGCAGCCTAGGACAGCTCGAGCAGTACTTC.

This chain connects TRBV5-6 to TRBJ2-7; TRBD1 aligns across 8 bases. Losses at the gene ends were 5 bases for V and 0 bases for J; bases not matched to a gene: 4. CDR1 and CDR2 (germline): SGHDT, YYEEEE. This CDR3 is built from 14 residues. The CDR3: CASRLQGGSYEQYF. In nucleotides, the CDR3 is TGTGCCAGCAGACTACAGGGGGGCTCCTACGAGCAGTACTTC.

This clonotype has more than one count but fewer than ten. The chain links TRBV20-1 to TRBJ2-7; D might be TRBD1 or TRBD2, each matching 5 bases. CDR1 is DFQATT, CDR2 SNEGSKA, per germline (reference sequence). This CDR3 region has 14 residues. Trimming took 8 bases from V and 1 from J, leaving 18 bases between them. DNA of the CDR3: TGCAGTCCGACCCTCCGGGACGGTTCCTACGAGCAGTACTTC. It specifies CSPTLRDGSYEQYF.

The chain has TRBV9 and TRBJ2-1, with D possibly TRBD2 on 5 matching bases. Germline V gene data show CDR1 as SGDLS and CDR2 as YYNGEE. The CDR3 has 15 residues. V lost 4 bases, J lost 3 bases, and 14 bases lay in between. The CDR3 sequence is CASSPTAVDYNEQFF. The CDR3 nucleotides are TGTGCCAGCAGCCCCACAGCGGTAGACTACAATGAGCAGTTCTTC.

This clonotype was observed a handful of times. V is TRBV7-9 and J is TRBJ1-1, with D unclear. V lost 1 base to trimming and J lost 5 bases, with 14 bases between them. This CDR3 is 15 amino acids long. The V gene's germline CDR1 is SEHNR and CDR2 FQNEAQ (reference sequence). CDR3 residues: CASSLVGRGTTEAFF. In nucleotides, the CDR3 is TGTGCCAGCAGCTTAGTCGGGCGGGGTACGACTGAAGCTTTCTTT.

This clonotype was detected only a few times. This sequence joins TRBV6-4 and TRBJ2-1; the match to TRBD1 covers 9 bases. Germline CDR1 and CDR2: MRHNA and SNTAGT. J was trimmed by 9 bases and V by 3 bases; bases with no gene match: 6. The CDR3 covers 14 residues. The CDR3 region has the DNA TGTGCCAGCAGTGAACAGGGGGCCCAGGGTGAGCAGTTCTTC. Encoded protein: CASSEQGAQGEQFF.

This clonotype was recorded a few times. The J gene is TRBJ2-5, the V gene TRBV29-1; 8 nucleotides line up with TRBD1. Germline loops: CDR1 SQVTM, CDR2 ANQGSEA. The trim removed 4 bases at V and 5 bases at J, leaving 6 bases unmatched. The CDR3 is 13 residues long. The CDR3 sequence is CSVGQGAGETQYF. CDR3 nucleotides: TGCAGCGTTGGCCAGGGGGCAGGGGAGACCCAGTACTTC.

This clonotype occurred a few times. The rearrangement links TRBV10-3 to TRBJ2-3; D might be TRBD2 (6 bases). V was clipped by 8 bases and J by 4 bases, with 10 bases between them. The CDR3 covers 12 residues. Germline CDR1 reads ENHRY; CDR2 reads SYGVKD. The CDR3 is CAIGTQADTQYF. The CDR3, as DNA: TGTGCCATCGGGACTCAAGCAGATACGCAGTATTTT.